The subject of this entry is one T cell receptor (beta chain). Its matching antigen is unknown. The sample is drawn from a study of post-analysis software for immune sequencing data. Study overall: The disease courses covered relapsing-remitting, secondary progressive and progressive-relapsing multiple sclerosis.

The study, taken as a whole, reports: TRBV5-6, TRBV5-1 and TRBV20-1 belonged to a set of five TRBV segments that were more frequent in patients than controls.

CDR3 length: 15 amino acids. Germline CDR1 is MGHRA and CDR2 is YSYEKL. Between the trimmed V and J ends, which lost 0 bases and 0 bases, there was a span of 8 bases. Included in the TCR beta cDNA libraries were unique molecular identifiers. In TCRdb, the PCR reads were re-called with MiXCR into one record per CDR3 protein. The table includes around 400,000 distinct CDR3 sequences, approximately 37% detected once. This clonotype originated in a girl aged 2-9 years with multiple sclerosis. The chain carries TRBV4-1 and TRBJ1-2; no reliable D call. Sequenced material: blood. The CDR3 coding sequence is TGCGCCAGCAGCCAAGAACAGCCGACTAACTATGGCTACACCTTC. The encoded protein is CASSQEQPTNYGYTF.